The entry below gives a single T cell receptor beta chain sequence along with its context. Then a second PCR, running roughly 7 to 11 cycles, was carried out with a sample-barcoded 5' primer and a J-beta primer mix. Each cDNA molecule received a tag from a template-switch adaptor that had 12 random nucleotides. TCRdb re-called the 5' RACE reads through MiXCR, storing one row per CDR3 protein. Of more than 1 million distinct CDR3 sequences in the sample, around 43% are singletons; the top ten hold 15% to 20%. The sample belongs to a study of blood T cells in healthy people across ages. This CDR3 comprises 14 residues. Germline V CDR1 and CDR2: MNHEY, SMNVEV (reference sequence).

The specimen was blood. V usage is TRBV27 and J usage is TRBJ2-4; D ambiguous. The J call may be mistaken, given a closer DNA end match to TRBJ2-5. This clonotype was sampled from a woman in her fifties or sixties in good health. The CDR3 nucleotides are TGTGCCAGCAGTCCATTTGACAAACAAGAGACCCAGTACTTC. Protein sequence: CASSPFDKQETQYF.